This is a list of T cell receptor beta chains from one sample in a study of monozygotic twins with inflammatory bowel disease. TCRdb processed the 5' RACE reads again and assigns one entry to each CDR3 protein, with no DNA. With around 190,000 distinct CDR3 sequences in the sample, the ten largest clones hold around 1.5%. Sequencing was carried out using blood. Source of these receptors: a human donor with ulcerative colitis or Crohn's disease, or a healthy co-twin of an affected twin (not recorded which). Each CDR3 is given with its conserved first and last residue. Fields, in order: J gene, V gene, CDR3 protein.

>TRBJ1-1|TRBV5-5
CASSLASELEAFF
>TRBJ1-2|TRBV7-6
CASSLIPGGFHYGYTF
>TRBJ1-5|TRBV14
CASSQFLDQPQHF
>TRBJ2-1|TRBV5-1
CASSLLSQPNEQFF
>TRBJ2-1|TRBV10-3
CAISEGQKSSYNEQFF
>TRBJ1-5|TRBV20-1
CSASRQTYSNQPQHF
>TRBJ2-5|TRBV20-1
CSARDPPTRVLETQYF
>TRBJ2-5|TRBV25-1
CASSKTGYSFF
>TRBJ2-7|TRBV12-3/TRBV12-4
CASSLLIGSSYEQYF
>TRBJ2-1|TRBV11-2
CASSLGAGANYNEQFF
>TRBJ1-4|TRBV12-3/TRBV12-4
CASSFSVPNEKLFF
>TRBJ2-7|TRBV20-1
CSASMRGAGGYEQYF
>TRBJ1-1|TRBV3-1
CASTQRENTEAFF
>TRBJ2-5|TRBV20-1
CSARGMSAGQRRETQYF
>TRBJ2-2|TRBV5-4
CASSRESGGFSAGELFF